The clone carrying this T cell receptor beta chain was seen at least ten times. What it binds is not known. This CDR3 region has 14 residues. V lost 3 bases, J lost 6 bases, and 12 bases lay in between. The germline gives CDR1 SGHVS, CDR2 FNYEAQ. This sample's time point: before preoperative PTX-NDP chemotherapy. Each CDR3 protein gets one entry after TCRdb re-called the PCR reads with MiXCR. The sample has about 15,000 distinct CDR3 sequences, roughly half seen once. This sample is part of a study of esophageal squamous cell carcinoma under preoperative chemotherapy. Whole-study context: TCR repertoires were profiled from both peripheral blood T cells and tumor-infiltrating lymphocytes. Study-wide results and caveats: Paclitaxel-nedaplatin therapy caused immediate, substantial clonotype frequency changes. Peripheral T cells showed a significant TCR diversity increase after chemotherapy, unlike tumor-infiltrating lymphocytes. After treatment, tumor-infiltrating lymphocytes apparently came partly from blood T cells.

This clonotype was obtained from a human donor with esophageal squamous cell carcinoma. The donor label of this sample is uncertain. The chain links TRBV7-6 to TRBJ2-1, with no clear D. This specimen was acquired from a patient given preoperative chemotherapy. The CDR3 nucleotides are TGTGCCAGCAGCTTTTCTAGGCTTGGCAATGAGCAGTTCTTC. As protein: CASSFSRLGNEQFF.